One sample yielded the 4 T cell receptor beta chains listed below, sequenced in a study of spatial heterogeneity in lung cancer. Sample time point: sample taken at primary tumor resection. Unsorted whole RNA samples from tumor, nontumor lung or frozen PBMC were sequenced. MiXCR was run by TCRdb on the 5' RACE reads, yielding one entry per CDR3 protein. In the table there are 7,000 or so distinct CDR3 sequences, over 5% of which are singletons. The sample consisted of normal lung tissue next to the tumor, taken at surgery. The receptors shown here come from a female donor with early-stage non-small cell lung cancer.

This clonotype is deemed medium-sized. Because the library targeted alpha chains, this beta chain is an off-target read whose size means little. The rearrangement uses TRBV28 and TRBJ2-7; D is perhaps TRBD1 (5 bases). The CDR3 totals 13 residues. Trimming removed 2 bases from V and 6 bases from J, with 11 bases in between. Looked up from germline, CDR1 is MDHEN and CDR2 is SYDVKM. Written as DNA, the CDR3 is TGTGCCAGCAGTTTAATGGGGCCCGGCGAGCAGTACTTC. Its translation: CASSLMGPGEQYF.

This clonotype was observed many times. This beta chain lies outside the target of a library built for alpha chains; its clone size means little. The chain combines TRBV5-1 with TRBJ2-1; 7 bases are shared with TRBD2. The CDR3 runs 14 residues. Per germline, CDR1 SGHRS and CDR2 YFSETQ. V shed 9 bases and J 6 bases; nucleotides not matched to a gene: 12. The CDR3 coding sequence is TGCGCCACCACGATGAATTTAGCGGGCAATGAGCAGTTCTTC. Protein: CATTMNLAGNEQFF.

This clonotype was detected a few times. This beta chain slipped into a library made for alpha chains as a stray read, so its size is not meaningful. The chain carries TRBV15 and TRBJ1-4; 8 positions match TRBD1. The junction had 14 bases not matched to a gene; V was cut back by 7 bases and J by 7 bases. Germline-derived CDR1 and CDR2 are LNHNV and YYDKDF (reference sequence). This CDR3 is built from 16 residues. The CDR3 sequence is CATNSGTGGIGEKLFF. The DNA of the CDR3 is TGTGCCACCAACAGTGGGACAGGAGGGATTGGTGAAAAACTGTTTTTT.

This clonotype occurred many times. The library was prepared for alpha chains; this beta chain is a stray read, so its frequency means little. The chain uses TRBV25-1 and TRBJ1-2; D remains ambiguous. The CDR3 has 13 amino acids. Germline V gene lookup returns CDR1 MGHDK and CDR2 SYGVNS. Trimming left V 0 bases short and J 3 bases short, with 5 bases between. CDR3 region: CASSEYGHYGYTF. DNA of the CDR3: TGTGCCAGCAGTGAATATGGGCACTATGGCTACACCTTC.